Listed here is a single T cell receptor (beta chain). The sample carries other DNA sequences with the same CDR3. The data derive from a study of control samples from healthy donors and cancer patients. CDR1 and CDR2 (germline): GTSNPN, SVGIG (reference sequence). This CDR3 spans 15 amino acids. V lost 0 bases and J lost 0, with 11 bases in between. TCRdb's copy holds only in-frame clones and misses some; the assay was immunoSEQ multiplex PCR. Of 100,000 to 150,000 clones listed, around 92% are singletons. What was sequenced was PBMCs. The sequence derives from a man over 45 with head and neck cancer. V gene TRBV30 combines with J gene TRBJ1-1; D is unclear. The CDR3 DNA is TGTGCCTGGAGTGTACTTCCAGAAATGAACACTGAAGCTTTCTTT. Translated, it gives CAWSVLPEMNTEAFF.